The 14 T cell receptor beta chains below all came from one sample that was sequenced in a study of blood T cell repertoires in COVID-19. Some clones are missing from TCRdb's copy, which holds only in-frame ones; the method was immunoSEQ multiplex PCR. In the table there are under 150,000 clones, around four fifths of which are singletons. The sample was peripheral blood. These receptors all come from a man in his forties or fifties with active or convalescent COVID-19.

The chain combines TRBV5-8 with TRBJ1-2; 9 nucleotides align to TRBD1. J gave up 7 bases and V 3 bases, and 10 bases lay outside the gene matches. This CDR3 is built from 15 residues. Germline loops: CDR1 SGHTS, CDR2 YDEGEE. CDR3 sequence reads: CASSSTGGLGLGYTF. DNA of the CDR3: TGTGCCAGCAGCTCAACAGGGGGCCTAGGTCTTGGCTACACCTTC.

The V gene is TRBV7-2, the J gene TRBJ2-2, with 12 bases identical to TRBD2. V was pared by 2 bases and J by 5 bases, with 6 bases of the junction left unmatched. This CDR3 has 17 amino acids. Germline V gene sequence: CDR1 SGHTA, CDR2 FQGNSA. The CDR3 bases are TGTGCCAGCAGCTTACACACTAGCGGGGGGCGAACCGGGGAGCTGTTTTTT. Translation: CASSLHTSGGRTGELFF.

This rearrangement joins TRBV5-1 to TRBJ2-1; D possibly corresponds to TRBD2 (5 bases). Per the germline V gene, CDR1 is SGHRS and CDR2 is YFSETQ. V lost 3 bases and J lost 0, with 10 bases in between. The CDR3 contains 15 residues. CDR3 sequence (DNA): TGCGCCAGCAGCTCTGGACGGGACTCCTACAATGAGCAGTTCTTC. Residues: CASSSGRDSYNEQFF.

The chain is built from TRBV7-2 and TRBJ2-7; TRBD1 aligns across 9 bases. The CDR3 runs to 14 residues. The junction had 3 bases not matched to a gene; V was cut back by 3 bases and J by 3 bases. Looked up from germline, CDR1 is SGHTA and CDR2 is FQGNSA. The CDR3 coding sequence is TGTGCCAGCAGCTTGGCGACAGGGGGCTACGAGCAGTACTTC. Its protein product is CASSLATGGYEQYF.

The V call is TRBV7-2, the J call TRBJ1-6, with 10 bases fitting TRBD1. J was trimmed by 4 bases and V by 3 bases; bases with no gene match: 3. The length of the CDR3 is 16 residues. The V gene's germline CDR1 is SGHTA and CDR2 FQGNSA. CDR3 region: CASSLTGGNYNSPLHF. CDR3 sequence (DNA): TGTGCCAGCAGCTTGACAGGGGGCAATTATAATTCACCCCTCCACTTT.

This chain links TRBV12-5 with TRBJ2-1, with 9 bases that match TRBD1. Per germline, CDR1 LGHNT and CDR2 FRNRAP. This CDR3 has 14 residues. Trimming cost V 5 bases and J 6 bases; bases outside gene matches: 5. The CDR3 region is CASGRLDRGNEQFF. CDR3 coding DNA: TGTGCTAGTGGTCGCCTGGACAGGGGCAATGAGCAGTTCTTC.

The rearrangement joins TRBV11-2 to TRBJ2-7; 11 bases line up with TRBD2. Germline trimming cut 4 bases from V and 1 base from J; bases unmatched to any gene: 6. This CDR3 comprises 16 residues. From germline, CDR1 is SGHAT and CDR2 FQNNGV. The CDR3 protein is CASSSGTSGGSYEQYF. The CDR3 DNA follows: TGTGCCAGCAGCTCAGGGACTAGCGGCGGTTCCTACGAGCAGTACTTC.

The chain couples TRBV18 to TRBJ2-4, with 11 bases aligning to TRBD2. Per germline, CDR1 KGHSH and CDR2 LQKENI. Germline trimming cut 3 bases from V and 9 bases from J; bases unmatched to any gene: 4. The CDR3 is 14 residues long. Written as DNA, the CDR3 is TGTGCCAGCTCACCTAGCGGGGGGGCTGCCATTCAGTACTTC. Its translation: CASSPSGGAAIQYF. The complete variable domain, with remaining parts taken from reference TRBV18 and TRBJ2-4, reads NAGVMQNPRHLVRRRGQEARLRCSPMKGHSHVYWYRQLPEEGLKFMVYLQKENIIDESGMPKERFSAEFPKEGPSILRIQQVVRGDSAAYFCASSPSGGAAIQYFGAGTRLSVL.

This CDR3 is CASILSGSYGYTF. The CDR3, as DNA: TGTGCCAGCATTTTATCCGGGAGCTATGGCTACACCTTC. This chain joins TRBV6-5 and TRBJ1-2; D remains ambiguous. The CDR3 is made up of 13 amino acids. Germline CDR1 is MNHEY and CDR2 is SVGAGI. V dropped 7 bases and J dropped 4 bases, with 13 bases sitting between them.

The gene calls are TRBV6-1 and TRBJ1-1, with 7 positions matching TRBD1. With 3 bases clipped from V and 3 bases from J, the junction kept 4 bases outside the gene matches. Per the germline V gene, CDR1 is MNHNS and CDR2 is SASEGT. There are 14 residues in the CDR3. CDR3 coding DNA: TGTGCCAGCAGTGATGAGGGGGCTTACACTGAAGCTTTCTTT. Translation: CASSDEGAYTEAFF.

This rearrangement joins TRBV6-1 to TRBJ2-6, with 7 bases identical to TRBD1. The CDR3 runs 17 residues. V was clipped by 4 bases and J by 0 bases; unmatched bases: 6. Germline V CDR1 and CDR2: MNHNS, SASEGT. CDR3 region: CASSGGGQGSGANVLTF. CDR3 coding DNA: TGTGCCAGCAGTGGAGGGGGCCAAGGCTCTGGGGCCAACGTCCTGACTTTC.

This clone was seen once. The V and J genes are TRBV4-1 and TRBJ2-7; 11 bases match TRBD2. The CDR3 loop spans 16 amino acids. Germline V gene lookup returns CDR1 MGHRA and CDR2 YSYEKL. V lost 1 base to trimming and J lost 3 bases; unmatched junction nucleotides: 5. In DNA form, the CDR3 reads TGCGCCAGCAGCCAAGGTGGGACTAGCGGTGTCTACGAGCAGTACTTC. It yields the protein CASSQGGTSGVYEQYF.

CDR3 sequence (DNA): TGCGCCAGCAGAAGCAGCGGGGGGGGAGGAGAGACCCAGTACTTC. Translating it yields CASRSSGGGGETQYF. This rearrangement joins TRBV10-2 to TRBJ2-5; 10 bases align to TRBD2. Germline V CDR1 and CDR2: WSHSY, SAAADI. V was pared by 6 bases and J by 4 bases, with 8 bases of the junction left unmatched. This CDR3 has 15 residues.

The genes are TRBV5-4 and TRBJ1-2; TRBD1 aligns across 8 bases. V shed 3 bases and J 2 bases; nucleotides not matched to a gene: 9. The CDR3 is 16 amino acids. Germline lookup yields CDR1 SGHNT and CDR2 YYREEE (reference sequence). The CDR3 coding sequence is TGTGCCAGCAGCTCACCGGGACAGGAAAGGAACTATGGCTACACCTTC. Encoded protein: CASSSPGQERNYGYTF.